This T cell receptor beta chain derives from a study of shared clonotypes between healthy human individuals. Trimming shortened V by 7 bases and J by 2 bases, and 13 bases separated the two germline ends. Germline CDR1 and CDR2: SQVTM and ANQGSEA. The CDR3 loop spans 13 amino acids. The assay was immunoSEQ multiplex PCR, and TCRdb's table has in-frame clones only and misses some. This sample yields 1,500,000 or so clones, of which 97% to 99% are seen a single time; 0.36% belongs to the top ten. The TCR sequence derives from a man aged 25-45 years in good health. The chain uses TRBV29-1 and TRBJ2-3; D call uncertain. Material: naive CD4+ T cells sorted from blood. Regarding subset: CD45RA+ positively selected. CDR3 region: CSAPDGSTDTQYF. The CDR3 DNA reads TGCAGCGCCCCCGACGGGTCCACAGATACGCAGTATTTT.